Below are 30 T cell receptor beta chains sequenced from a single sample in a study of T cell responses to AZD1222 COVID-19 vaccine. Sequencing was performed with immunoSEQ multiplex PCR; in TCRdb, only in-frame clones are kept and a portion is missing. Here the sample spans about 97,000 clones, roughly 90% being singletons. Sequenced material: peripheral blood, taken on day 0 of AZD1222 vaccination. The receptor set was obtained from an adult in good health.

The rearrangement links TRBV28 to TRBJ2-6, with 8 bases matching TRBD1. CDR3 size: 16 residues. The J segment lost 0 bases and the V segment lost 8 bases, leaving 6 bases of the junction unmatched. In germline, CDR1 is MDHEN, CDR2 SYDVKM. The CDR3 DNA sequence: TGTGCCAGCCGGACAGGGAGGTTCTCTGGGGCCAACGTCCTGACTTTC. Amino acid sequence: CASRTGRFSGANVLTF. The full variable domain, rest sourced from reference TRBV28 and TRBJ2-6, is DVKVTQSSRYLVKRTGEKVFLECVQDMDHENMFWYRQDPGLGLRLIYFSYDVKMKEKGDIPEGYSVSREKKERFSLILESASTNQTSMYLCASRTGRFSGANVLTFGAGSRLTVL.

The J gene is TRBJ1-2, the V gene TRBV14; D is ambiguous. The V end was cut by 0 bases, the J end by 4 bases, with 6 bases between. The CDR3 has 13 amino acids. Germline CDR1 reads SGHDN; CDR2 reads FVKESK. CDR3 in amino acids: CASSQEASYGYTF. As DNA, the CDR3 is TGTGCCAGCAGCCAAGAGGCCAGCTATGGCTACACCTTC.

This clone has only one observation. CDR3 sequence: CASSPQGVDNEKLFF. The DNA of the CDR3 is TGTGCCAGCAGTCCACAGGGGGTTGATAATGAAAAACTGTTTTTT. The J gene is TRBJ1-4, the V gene TRBV7-2; 8 bases match TRBD1. The V and J ends lost 6 bases and 4 bases, in that order; junction bases with no gene match: 7. The CDR3 consists of 15 residues. The germline V gene encodes CDR1 SGHTA and CDR2 FQGNSA.

This clone was seen a few times. V and J are TRBV18 and TRBJ2-5; either TRBD1 or TRBD2 may fit D (5 bases each). Germline V gives CDR1 KGHSH, CDR2 LQKENI. The ends were cut back, 4 bases at V and 5 bases at J, with 11 bases in the middle. This CDR3 has 13 residues. The CDR3 sequence is CASSLRWGETQYF. The CDR3 DNA is TGTGCCAGCTCACTCAGGTGGGGGGAGACCCAGTACTTC.

J is TRBJ2-5 and V is TRBV19; D unresolved. The CDR3 has 13 residues. From germline, CDR1 is LNHDA and CDR2 SQIVND (reference sequence). The germline V and J ends were trimmed by 5 bases and 0 bases, with 7 bases remaining between them. The CDR3 bases are TGTGCCAGTAGTGGCGAGGACCAAGAGACCCAGTACTTC. Its translation: CASSGEDQETQYF.

This chain links TRBV18 with TRBJ1-6; no firm D call. V dropped 2 bases and J dropped 0 bases, with 5 bases sitting between them. Germline V gene sequence: CDR1 KGHSH, CDR2 LQKENI. CDR3 length: 15 amino acids. DNA of the CDR3: TGTGCCAGCTCACCAACGAGCTCCTATAATTCACCCCTCCACTTT. This gives the protein CASSPTSSYNSPLHF.

This chain joins TRBV7-2 and TRBJ2-1, with D possibly being TRBD1 (5 bases). The CDR3 length is 15 residues. Germline lookup yields CDR1 SGHTA and CDR2 FQGNSA. Trimming removed 1 base from V and 5 bases from J, with 12 bases in between. CDR3 region: CASSLVWTPDNEQFF. CDR3 DNA: TGTGCCAGCAGCTTAGTTTGGACACCTGACAATGAGCAGTTCTTC.

This chain connects TRBV28 to TRBJ2-3, with D unresolved. Germline lookup yields CDR1 MDHEN and CDR2 SYDVKM. The CDR3 consists of 12 residues. V shed 5 bases and J shed 5 bases, with 8 bases lying between them. The CDR3 reads CASSPHGDTQYF. The CDR3 DNA reads as TGTGCCAGCAGTCCCCATGGAGATACGCAGTATTTT.

This clone was observed once. The DNA of the CDR3 is TGTGCCATCAGAGACAGGGGCAATCAGCCCCAGCATTTT. Its translation is CAIRDRGNQPQHF. This chain links TRBV10-3 with TRBJ1-5; the match to TRBD1 covers 7 bases. The CDR3 runs to 13 residues. Germline V CDR1 and CDR2: ENHRY, SYGVKD. V was pared by 6 bases and J by 2 bases, with 1 base of the junction left unmatched.

This clone was seen a single time. The chain combines TRBV3-1 (or the pseudogene TRBV3-2) with TRBJ2-2; 13 bases fit TRBD2. The CDR3 spans 19 residues. The V gene's germline CDR1 is LGHDT and CDR2 YNNKEL (reference sequence). Trimming at V came to 4 bases and at J to 3 bases, leaving 11 bases not matched to a gene. The CDR3 sequence: CASSPGLAGVRVYTGELFF. CDR3 coding DNA: TGTGCCAGCAGCCCCGGACTAGCGGGAGTCCGGGTGTACACCGGGGAGCTGTTTTTT.

V is TRBV2 and J is TRBJ2-3, with D tentatively TRBD1 (6 bases). The CDR3 consists of 13 residues. The V end was cut by 2 bases, the J end by 6 bases, with 9 bases between. CDR1 SNHLY and CDR2 FYNNEI come from the germline V gene. CDR3 sequence (DNA): TGTGCCAGCAGTGAAAACAGGGAGGATACGCAGTATTTT. As protein: CASSENREDTQYF.

The chain combines TRBV6-5 with TRBJ2-1; 9 nucleotides agree with TRBD2. In germline, CDR1 is MNHEY, CDR2 SVGAGI. Trimming at V came to 0 bases and at J to 7 bases, leaving 7 bases not matched to a gene. The CDR3 spans 16 residues. Written as DNA, the CDR3 is TGTGCCAGCAGTTACTCGGGAATAGCGGGAGTTAATGAGCAGTTCTTC. Amino acid sequence: CASSYSGIAGVNEQFF.

The chain has TRBV27 and TRBJ1-5; 11 bases are shared with TRBD1. CDR1 is MNHEY, CDR2 SMNVEV, per germline (reference sequence). The CDR3 contains 15 residues. V dropped 6 bases and J dropped 4; count of bases not matched to a gene: 5. CDR3 bases: TGTGCCAGCAGGTACGGGACAGGGGGGAATCAGCCCCAGCATTTT. This codes for CASRYGTGGNQPQHF.

The V gene is TRBV12-3 or TRBV12-4, the J gene TRBJ1-1, with D maybe TRBD1 (6 bases). V shed 6 bases and J shed 4 bases, with 12 bases lying between them. The CDR3 loop spans 13 amino acids. The CDR3 is CASSPQGGTEAFF. CDR3 DNA: TGTGCCAGCAGCCCACAGGGTGGCACTGAAGCTTTCTTT.

The chain joins TRBV28 to TRBJ1-2; weak D call: TRBD1 (6 bases). Germline V lookup: CDR1 MDHEN, CDR2 SYDVKM. The CDR3 is made up of 12 amino acids. V was pared by 5 bases and J by 7 bases, with 11 bases between. CDR3 DNA sequence: TGTGCCAGCAGTACACAGGGAAGTGGCTACACCTTC. This translates into CASSTQGSGYTF.

This chain joins TRBV25-1 and TRBJ2-3, with TRBD1 identical over 11 bases. The CDR3 covers 17 residues. Trimming at V came to 4 bases and at J to 1 base, leaving 7 bases not matched to a gene. The germline CDR1 and CDR2 sequences are MGHDK and SYGVNS. CDR3 DNA sequence: TGTGCCAGCAGTGCGGACAGGGGGCTTCATGGCACAGATACGCAGTATTTT. Translation: CASSADRGLHGTDTQYF.

The CDR3 spells CASSTWTGGSGNTIYF. The CDR3 DNA follows: TGTGCCAGCAGCACATGGACAGGGGGCTCTGGAAACACCATATATTTT. The chain links TRBV28 to TRBJ1-3; 10 bases are a match to TRBD1. Losses at the gene ends were 6 bases for V and 0 bases for J; bases not matched to a gene: 5. CDR3 length: 16 residues. Germline values: CDR1 MDHEN, CDR2 SYDVKM.

The chain combines TRBV27 with TRBJ1-2, with 9 bases lining up with TRBD1. The V gene's germline CDR1 is MNHEY and CDR2 SMNVEV (reference sequence). V lost 3 bases, J lost 6 bases, and 5 bases stayed unmatched. CDR3 size: 14 residues. As DNA, the CDR3 is TGTGCCAGCAGTTTTGGGACAGGGTTTGATGGCTACACCTTC. It encodes CASSFGTGFDGYTF.

V gene TRBV7-9 combines with J gene TRBJ1-2; 9 bases map to TRBD1. The ends lost 5 bases at V and 8 bases at J; junction bases unmatched: 9. The CDR3 sequence is 14 residues long. Germline V gene data show CDR1 as SEHNR and CDR2 as FQNEAQ (reference sequence). The CDR3 coding sequence is TGTGCCAGCAGCCAACTACAGGGGGCTGAAGGCTACACCTTC. This encodes CASSQLQGAEGYTF.

This chain uses TRBV6-5 with TRBJ1-1; no clear D. CDR1 MNHEY and CDR2 SVGAGI come from the germline V gene. Trimming cost V 2 bases and J 1 base, with 8 bases left between them. The CDR3 sequence is 14 residues long. CDR3 in DNA: TGTGCCAGCAGTTACGGACGGACGAACACTGAAGCTTTCTTT. Its translation is CASSYGRTNTEAFF.

This clone showed up just once. The chain links TRBV27 to TRBJ2-7; D may be TRBD2 (5 bases). This CDR3 comprises 13 residues. Germline V gives CDR1 MNHEY, CDR2 SMNVEV (reference sequence). The V and J ends lost 6 bases and 2 bases respectively, with 11 bases between them. This CDR3 reads CASSLGVAYEQYF. CDR3 in DNA: TGTGCCAGCAGCCTCGGGGTAGCCTACGAGCAGTACTTC.

V gene TRBV28 combines with J gene TRBJ1-1, with unresolved D. Germline CDR1 reads MDHEN; CDR2 reads SYDVKM. V was cut by 5 bases and J by 7 bases, with 14 bases left in between. This CDR3 spans 13 amino acids. CDR3 protein: CASSPPDVYEAFF. In DNA, the CDR3 is TGTGCCAGCAGTCCCCCGGACGTTTATGAAGCTTTCTTT.

The CDR3 region is CASSLRHRPTLDYGYTF. The CDR3 nucleotides are TGCGCCAGCAGCTTGCGACACCGTCCTACTCTGGATTATGGCTACACCTTC. This chain connects TRBV5-1 to TRBJ1-2; D call uncertain. In germline, CDR1 is SGHRS, CDR2 YFSETQ. CDR3 size: 17 residues. The germline V and J ends were trimmed by 1 base and 5 bases, with 21 bases remaining between them.

V usage is TRBV7-2 and J usage is TRBJ2-5; no firm D call. The ends were cut back, 1 base at V and 1 base at J, with 10 bases in the middle. The length of the CDR3 is 15 residues. CDR1 is SGHTA, CDR2 FQGNSA, per germline. The chain's CDR3 is CASSLVGQTQETQYF. The CDR3 nucleotides read TGTGCCAGCAGCTTAGTAGGGCAGACCCAAGAGACCCAGTACTTC.

V usage is TRBV5-6 and J usage is TRBJ2-7, with 7 nucleotides matching TRBD1. Trimming removed 2 bases from V and 11 bases from J; junction bases left unmatched: 13. The germline gives CDR1 SGHDT, CDR2 YYEEEE. This CDR3 region has 14 residues. CDR3 amino acids: CASSFRGGEGRKYF. CDR3 bases: TGTGCCAGCAGCTTCCGAGGGGGCGAAGGGCGAAAGTACTTC.

The chain recombines TRBV9 with TRBJ2-3; 12 positions match TRBD2. V was pared by 0 bases and J by 0 bases, with 8 bases of the junction left unmatched. This CDR3 is built from 19 residues. Looked up from germline, CDR1 is SGDLS and CDR2 is YYNGEE. The CDR3: CASSVVSSGRDLSTDTQYF. CDR3 coding DNA: TGTGCCAGCAGCGTAGTTTCTAGCGGGAGGGACCTCAGCACAGATACGCAGTATTTT.

The chain links TRBV4-3 to TRBJ2-4, with 7 nucleotides matching TRBD2. The V gene end was trimmed by 6 bases and the J gene end by 2 bases; junction bases not matched to a gene: 10. The CDR3 length is 16 residues. CDR1 and CDR2 from the germline V gene are LGHNA and YSLEER. The CDR3 region has the DNA TGCGCCAGCAGTCGGGGGAGCGGGGAGTCCAAAAACATTCAGTACTTC. Amino acid sequence: CASSRGSGESKNIQYF.

J is TRBJ2-7 and V is TRBV28, with 8 bases lining up with TRBD2. Losses at the gene ends were 3 bases for V and 2 bases for J; bases not matched to a gene: 6. Germline-derived CDR1 and CDR2 are MDHEN and SYDVKM. The CDR3 consists of 15 residues. The CDR3 spells CASSFTGGLPYEQYF. The CDR3 DNA sequence: TGTGCCAGCAGTTTTACGGGAGGGCTACCCTACGAGCAGTACTTC.

This rearrangement joins TRBV7-2 to TRBJ2-7; unclear D gene. The V gene lost 2 bases and the J gene lost 2 bases, with 22 bases spanning the gap. From germline, CDR1 is SGHTA and CDR2 FQGNSA. The CDR3 totals 18 residues. CDR3 protein: CASSLKVGGPGHPYEQYF. CDR3 coding DNA: TGTGCCAGCAGCTTAAAAGTTGGTGGGCCAGGCCACCCCTACGAGCAGTACTTC.

V usage is TRBV5-6 and J usage is TRBJ1-3, with D perhaps matching TRBD1 (6 bases). CDR3 length equals 16 residues. Deletions cut 0 bases from V and 0 bases from J, with 10 bases between. Germline V CDR1 and CDR2: SGHDT, YYEEEE. The CDR3 sequence is CASSLAGQLSGNTIYF. CDR3 bases: TGTGCCAGCAGCTTGGCTGGACAGCTCTCTGGAAACACCATATATTTT.